This T cell receptor beta chain appears in the sequencing data of a study of CXCR4 blockade with PD-1 therapy in pancreatic cancer (dated by TCRdb to between 2018 and 2021). Turning to the overall study: Multiplex immunohistochemistry and TCRbeta immunosequencing of resected pancreatic ductal adenocarcinoma were combined in the study with ex vivo slice culture in which PD-1 and CXCR4 blockade were tested. To assess intratumoral heterogeneity, two geographically distinct regions from each of roughly six tumors were TCR-sequenced.

As concerns this clone: The specificity of this receptor is unknown. No much larger clone exists at a distance of one base, and base qualities are not known.

TCRbeta CDR3 regions were immunosequenced from extracted DNA using the immunoSEQ Assay at Adaptive Biotechnologies. In the authors' own workflow: To measure the absolute abundance of each unique TCRbeta CDR3, the sequences were collapsed and filtered. Clonality was calculated as 1 minus Pielou's evenness, using only productive in-frame rearrangements. Regional overlap was evaluated by tracking the top 100 nucleotide rearrangements across paired samples, and paired versus unrelated samples were compared using the Morisita index. Convergence of nucleotide rearrangements onto identical amino acid sequences was assessed with the immunoSEQ Rearrangement Details tool. TCRdb took this table from immuneACCESS and kept in-frame rearrangements with V and J called. Such tables lack part of the clones; where checked against another copy, unresolved V genes explain under half of the gap, and the rest is unexplained. D and trimming were read from the DNA, whereas the V and J calls and clone size are those reported in that table. This sample is represented by fewer than 2,000 clones; about 42% of them were singletons. Of the sample, more than 13% is held by the ten largest clones.

The investigation overall reported the following: Because only TCRbeta chains were sequenced, true antigen-specificity overlap among convergent dominant clones remained unconfirmed while awaiting paired alpha-beta single-cell sequencing. Amino acid clone frequency correlated strongly with the number of distinct nucleotide rearrangements encoding it, suggesting convergent selection by common tumor antigens. Clonal expansion was observed in tumors, with a mean productive clonality of around 0.13 compared with 0.05 in healthy blood, but no correlation between clonality and survival was found.

The CDR3 goes from the cysteine to the phenylalanine over 16 residues. Only the CDR3 DNA stays, 48 bases, in frame from base 1. Cut back by 1 base and 4 bases, the V and J ends lie 13 bases apart. Taken from the germline V gene (reference sequence), the CDR1 and CDR2 loops are LNHNV and YYDKDF. The archived tumor blocks came from patients who had not received neoadjuvant therapy before resection. In the preserved-tissue arm, the study used around 33 surgical resection samples taken from over 20 pancreatic ductal adenocarcinoma patients who had not previously been treated. DNA for the resection arm was extracted from ten 5-micron curls of FFPE tumor lying next to the multiplex immunohistochemistry slide.

Recombination linked TRBV15 to TRBJ1-4, with a weak D call of TRBD1 (6 bases match). The TCR sequence derives from a human donor with pancreatic ductal adenocarcinoma. Material: tumor tissue. For the CDR3, the sequence is CATSRGQGTFNEKLFF. The base sequence is TGTGCCACCAGCAGAGGTCAGGGGACGTTTAATGAAAAACTGTTTTTT.